One and the same sample provided the 32 T cell receptor beta chains below, sequenced in a study of T-cell reconstitution after alpha-beta-depleted transplantation in children. TCRbeta library preparation incorporated unique molecular identifiers. One entry per CDR3 protein, called by TCRdb with MiXCR from the PCR reads. The top ten hold around 2% of the sample, which has some 600,000 distinct CDR3 sequences, approximately 13% seen once. The sequencing here drew on PBMCs, mostly from graft donor cells, taken 360 days after TCRalphabeta/CD19-depleted stem cell transplant. Every receptor here comes from a male patient aged 10 to 17 who had a stem cell transplant for acute myeloid leukemia, so the T cells may come from the graft donor.

This clonotype was seen many times. The genes are TRBV5-8 and TRBJ2-1, with a possible D match to TRBD2 (5 bases). Between the trimmed V and J ends, which lost 5 bases and 0 bases, there was a span of 15 bases. The CDR3 spans 16 residues. In germline, CDR1 is SGHTS, CDR2 YDEGEE. Written as DNA, the CDR3 is TGTGCCAGCAGTTCGGACGGGATAGGCTCCTACAATGAGCAGTTCTTC. Its protein product is CASSSDGIGSYNEQFF. Complete variable domain (other parts from reference TRBV5-8 and TRBJ2-1): EAGVTQSPTHLIKTRGQQATLRCSPISGHTSVYWYQQALGLGLQFLLWYDEGEERNRGNFPPRFSGRQFPNYSSELNVNALELEDSALYLCASSSDGIGSYNEQFFGPGTRLTVL.

This clonotype was detected a few times. The rearrangement links TRBV25-1 to TRBJ2-6; D gene ambiguous. Germline loops: CDR1 MGHDK, CDR2 SYGVNS. The CDR3 sequence is 15 residues long. With 2 bases removed from V and 0 bases from J, the gap between germline ends came to 5 bases. The DNA for the CDR3 is TGTGCCAGCAGTGAAACTCGCTCTGGGGCCAACGTCCTGACTTTC. This sequence encodes CASSETRSGANVLTF.

This clonotype was seen ten or more times. The chain carries TRBV28 and TRBJ1-1; D unresolved. CDR1 is MDHEN, CDR2 SYDVKM, per germline. The CDR3 is 11 residues long. V was trimmed by 10 bases and J by 4 bases, leaving 10 bases between them. The CDR3 DNA reads as TGTGCCAACAGCGGGATCACTGAAGCTTTCTTT. This translates into CANSGITEAFF.

This sequence joins TRBV6-2 or TRBV6-3 and TRBJ2-6, with TRBD1 identical over 7 bases. Losses at the gene ends were 6 bases for V and 1 base for J; bases not matched to a gene: 6. Germline V lookup: CDR1 MNHEY, CDR2 SVGEGT. This CDR3 contains 16 residues. CDR3 amino acids: CASRVDRDSGANVLTF. In nucleotides, the CDR3 is TGTGCCAGCAGGGTCGACAGGGATTCTGGGGCCAACGTCCTGACTTTC.

This clonotype has more than one count but fewer than ten. J is TRBJ2-1 and V is TRBV20-1; maybe TRBD2 (6 bases). Per germline, CDR1 DFQATT and CDR2 SNEGSKA (reference sequence). CDR3 length equals 12 residues. V was cut by 6 bases and J by 10 bases, with 16 bases left in between. CDR3 sequence (DNA): TGCAGTGCAGACGCTTGGGAGGCGGAGCAGTTCTTC. This translates into CSADAWEAEQFF.

This clonotype was observed many times. As DNA, the CDR3 is TGTGCCAGCAGCCAAGTGCGCGGGAGGGGGGCCGGGGAGCTGTTTTTT. Translation gives CASSQVRGRGAGELFF. This sequence joins TRBV3-1 and TRBJ2-2, with TRBD2 matching 9 bases. The V segment lost 1 base and the J segment 6 bases; nucleotides outside the gene matches: 6. The CDR3 length is 16 residues. Germline V CDR1 and CDR2: LGHDT, YNNKEL (reference sequence).

This clonotype appeared a few times. The CDR3 DNA reads as TGTGCCAGCAGCTTAGGCGGCGGGAGCTATGGCTACACCTTC. Translated: CASSLGGGSYGYTF. V gene TRBV7-8 combines with J gene TRBJ1-2; D gene uncertain. The V and J ends lost 1 base and 4 bases respectively, with 10 bases between them. Germline V gene data show CDR1 as SGHVS and CDR2 as FQNEAQ. CDR3 size: 14 residues.

This clonotype was seen at least ten times. V and J are TRBV20-1 and TRBJ2-1; 9 bases line up with TRBD2. Germline loops: CDR1 DFQATT, CDR2 SNEGSKA (reference sequence). The J segment lost 2 bases and the V segment lost 2 bases, leaving 4 bases of the junction unmatched. This CDR3 contains 15 residues. The CDR3 DNA reads as TGCAGTGCTAGAATACGACTAGCGGCCTACAATGAGCAGTTCTTC. This translates into CSARIRLAAYNEQFF.

Many counts were recorded for this clonotype. This sequence joins TRBV27 and TRBJ2-5; 7 nucleotides line up with TRBD2. CDR3 length equals 17 residues. Germline V gene sequence: CDR1 MNHEY, CDR2 SMNVEV (reference sequence). The junction had 17 bases not matched to a gene; V was cut back by 5 bases and J by 5 bases. In DNA, the CDR3 is TGTGCCAGCAGTCCCCCCGGCGGGAGACTTTGGGGGGAGACCCAGTACTTC. It codes for CASSPPGGRLWGETQYF.

This clonotype was seen at least ten times. The chain carries TRBV18 and TRBJ2-2; 9 bases align to TRBD2. Germline values: CDR1 KGHSH, CDR2 LQKENI. V dropped 3 bases and J dropped 7; count of bases not matched to a gene: 3. This CDR3 is built from 14 residues. CDR3 coding DNA: TGTGCCAGCTCACCCAGCGGGAGGAGCGGGGAGCTGTTTTTT. As protein: CASSPSGRSGELFF. Supplemented by reference TRBV18 and TRBJ2-2, the full variable domain reads NAGVMQNPRHLVRRRGQEARLRCSPMKGHSHVYWYRQLPEEGLKFMVYLQKENIIDESGMPKERFSAEFPKEGPSILRIQQVVRGDSAAYFCASSPSGRSGELFFGEGSRLTVL.

Ten or more counts support this clonotype. CDR3 region: CATSSPGTSGTGELFF. The CDR3 coding sequence is TGTGCCACCAGCTCTCCCGGGACTAGCGGCACCGGGGAGCTGTTTTTT. The chain links TRBV15 to TRBJ2-2, with TRBD2 matching 11 bases. Germline V gene sequence: CDR1 LNHNV, CDR2 YYDKDF (reference sequence). CDR3 size: 16 residues. V shed 5 bases, J shed 4 bases, and the junction held 6 bases outside the gene matches.

This clonotype showed up just a few times. This chain uses TRBV28 with TRBJ2-1; D not certain. The CDR3 is 14 amino acids. In germline, CDR1 is MDHEN, CDR2 SYDVKM. Trimming left V 2 bases short and J 2 bases short, with 7 bases between. The CDR3 sequence is CASSLARTYNEQFF. The CDR3 DNA sequence: TGTGCCAGCAGTTTAGCCCGAACCTACAATGAGCAGTTCTTC.

The table lists this clonotype with a few counts. As DNA, the CDR3 is TGCAGTGCCCGCGGTCTTACCGGGGAGCTGTTTTTT. Its protein is CSARGLTGELFF. The chain recombines TRBV20-1 with TRBJ2-2, with D unresolved. V gave up 6 bases and J gave up 5 bases, with 10 bases separating them. CDR1 DFQATT and CDR2 SNEGSKA come from the germline V gene (reference sequence). This CDR3 has 12 residues.

This clonotype was found many times. V and J are TRBV20-1 and TRBJ2-1, with D unclear. CDR1 is DFQATT and CDR2 is SNEGSKA in the germline V gene (reference sequence). This CDR3 comprises 11 residues. Trimming removed 1 base at V and 10 bases at J, with 8 bases between. The CDR3 DNA reads as TGCAGTGCTAGAGGGACGCCCGAGCAGTTCTTC. It specifies CSARGTPEQFF.

The chain employs TRBV24-1 and TRBJ1-5; the D is unclear. The V gene's germline CDR1 is KGHDR and CDR2 SFDVKD. V was shortened by 3 bases and J by 3 bases, with 11 bases between the two germline ends. The CDR3 length is 15 residues. In DNA, the CDR3 is TGTGCCACCAGTGATGCCTCGGGGAACAATCAGCCCCAGCATTTT. The encoded protein is CATSDASGNNQPQHF.

A word on this clonotype: At one end the junction does not follow the germline gene, possibly because of a read error. The chain couples TRBV20-1 to TRBJ2-5, with 9 bases matching TRBD2. This CDR3 spans 16 amino acids. Germline lookup yields CDR1 DFQATT and CDR2 SNEGSKA (reference sequence). The CDR3 is CRARRRGGTFRETQYF. CDR3 DNA: TGCAGAGCTAGACGGCGGGGGGGTACCTTTCGGGAGACCCAGTACTTC.

This clonotype was seen a handful of times. The chain employs TRBV9 and TRBJ2-2, with TRBD2 matching 10 bases. The CDR3 totals 18 residues. The trim removed 0 bases at V and 7 bases at J, leaving 12 bases unmatched. CDR1 is SGDLS and CDR2 is YYNGEE in the germline V gene. The CDR3 loop reads CASSVEPLGLAGDGELFF. As DNA, the CDR3 is TGTGCCAGCAGCGTAGAGCCCCTTGGCCTAGCGGGAGACGGGGAGCTGTTTTTT.

Ten or more counts support this clonotype. The V and J genes are TRBV27 and TRBJ2-7; no firm D call. Trimming cost V 5 bases and J 5 bases, with 16 bases left between them. The V gene's germline CDR1 is MNHEY and CDR2 SMNVEV (reference sequence). The CDR3 length is 14 residues. The CDR3 spells CASSPLRRLHEQYF. The DNA for the CDR3 is TGTGCCAGCAGTCCCTTACGGCGCCTCCACGAGCAGTACTTC.

This clonotype was counted at least ten times. V and J are TRBV20-1 and TRBJ2-1; 8 nucleotides agree with TRBD1. Per the germline V gene, CDR1 is DFQATT and CDR2 is SNEGSKA (reference sequence). The junction had 10 bases not matched to a gene; V was cut back by 5 bases and J by 7 bases. The length of the CDR3 is 14 residues. Here the CDR3 DNA reads TGCAGTGCTCACGGGACAGGATGGGGGAATGAGCAGTTCTTC. This codes for CSAHGTGWGNEQFF.

The chain recombines TRBV11-2 with TRBJ2-1; TRBD1 might be the D (7 bases). V shed 2 bases and J shed 7 bases, with 24 bases lying between them. This CDR3 region has 18 residues. The germline V gene encodes CDR1 SGHAT and CDR2 FQNNGV. This CDR3 is CASSLFDREASTRNEQFF. DNA of the CDR3: TGTGCCAGCAGCTTATTCGACAGGGAGGCCTCAACGAGGAATGAGCAGTTCTTC.

V usage is TRBV18 and J usage is TRBJ2-7; possibly TRBD1 for D (6 bases). Germline-derived CDR1 and CDR2 are KGHSH and LQKENI. The CDR3 consists of 15 residues. V gave up 3 bases and J gave up 1 base, with 13 bases separating them. The CDR3 DNA follows: TGTGCCAGCTCACCCCTAGGGGGTCCTTCCTACGAGCAGTACTTC. It yields the protein CASSPLGGPSYEQYF.

This clonotype has more than one count but fewer than ten. V and J are TRBV29-1 and TRBJ2-2, with 8 bases that match TRBD1. The CDR3 extends over 13 amino acids. Per germline, CDR1 SQVTM and CDR2 ANQGSEA. J gave up 3 bases and V 8 bases, and 5 bases lay outside the gene matches. The chain's CDR3 is CSLRDRHTGELFF. CDR3 in DNA: TGCAGCCTCCGGGACAGGCACACCGGGGAGCTGTTTTTT.

The J gene is TRBJ2-5, the V gene TRBV28; D remains ambiguous. Germline loops: CDR1 MDHEN, CDR2 SYDVKM. Trimming pared 9 bases from V and 2 bases from J, leaving 13 bases between. The CDR3 loop spans 13 amino acids. The CDR3 spells CASPYTAQETQYF. The DNA of the CDR3 is TGTGCCAGTCCCTACACCGCACAAGAGACCCAGTACTTC.

The V gene is TRBV12-3 or TRBV12-4, the J gene TRBJ2-3, with unresolved D. V lost 3 bases, J lost 4 bases, and 8 bases lay in between. CDR3 size: 13 residues. The CDR3 bases are TGTGCCAGCAGTTTCTCGTGGGCAGATACGCAGTATTTT. Translation gives CASSFSWADTQYF.

J is TRBJ2-2 and V is TRBV20-1; possibly TRBD1 or TRBD2 for D (5 bases each). This CDR3 contains 16 residues. Trimming shortened V by 1 base and J by 1 base, and 13 bases separated the two germline ends. From germline, CDR1 is DFQATT and CDR2 SNEGSKA (reference sequence). Here the CDR3 DNA reads TGCAGTGCTAGAGGGGTCTGGGACCAGAACACCGGGGAGCTGTTTTTT. Its translation is CSARGVWDQNTGELFF.

This clonotype was counted between two and nine times. V usage is TRBV21-1 and J usage is TRBJ2-1. TRBV21-1 is labeled a pseudogene. This CDR3 comprises 18 residues. The CDR3 protein is CASSKGAIRRSNYNEQFF. In DNA, the CDR3 is TGTGCCAGCAGCAAAGGCGCGATAAGGCGATCGAACTACAATGAGCAGTTCTTC.

A few counts support this clonotype. The chain combines TRBV6-5 with TRBJ2-3, with D possibly being TRBD2 (5 bases). The CDR3 extends over 12 amino acids. V lost 8 bases and J 5 bases, leaving 11 bases between the germline ends. In germline, CDR1 is MNHEY, CDR2 SVGAGI. CDR3 region: CASGNGGDTQYF. The CDR3 DNA is TGTGCCAGCGGAAATGGAGGAGATACGCAGTATTTT.

This clonotype showed up just a few times. The chain links TRBV29-1 to TRBJ2-7; D unresolved. CDR3 size: 14 residues. Germline V gene data show CDR1 as SQVTM and CDR2 as ANQGSEA. Deletions cut 4 bases from V and 0 bases from J, with 13 bases between. In DNA form, the CDR3 reads TGCAGCGTTGTTAGGCCAACCCTCTCCTACGAGCAGTACTTC. Residues: CSVVRPTLSYEQYF.

This clonotype was observed many times. The rearrangement links TRBV12-3 or TRBV12-4 to TRBJ2-1; 12 bases match TRBD2. Germline trimming cut 3 bases from V and 10 bases from J; bases unmatched to any gene: 10. The CDR3 is 16 residues long. The CDR3 nucleotides read TGTGCCAGCAGTTTCGGGACTAGCGGGCCCCTGGCGGAGCAGTTCTTC. This translates into CASSFGTSGPLAEQFF.

This clonotype was counted a few times. J is TRBJ2-3 and V is TRBV20-1, with 10 bases matching TRBD1. The CDR3 spans 15 residues. V gave up 4 bases and J gave up 2 bases; unmatched junction bases: 6. CDR1 and CDR2 from the germline V gene are DFQATT and SNEGSKA (reference sequence). This CDR3 reads CSATLGTGATDTQYF. The CDR3 region has the DNA TGCAGTGCTACTCTAGGGACAGGGGCCACAGATACGCAGTATTTT.

This clonotype was detected ten times or more. The gene calls are TRBV5-1 and TRBJ2-7; 10 positions agree with TRBD1. CDR3 size: 14 residues. Germline CDR1 and CDR2: SGHRS and YFSETQ. V lost 4 bases to trimming and J lost 3 bases; unmatched junction nucleotides: 4. CDR3 region: CASSGTGAFYEQYF. CDR3 coding DNA: TGCGCCAGCAGCGGGACAGGGGCCTTCTACGAGCAGTACTTC.

This CDR3 is CAVGLATDTQYF. Written as DNA, the CDR3 is TGCGCCGTTGGACTAGCGACAGATACGCAGTATTTT. The rearrangement joins TRBV23-1 to TRBJ2-3, with 9 bases identical to TRBD2. TRBV23-1 is treated as an ORF (open reading frame) with a function not yet certain. After removal of 11 bases from V and 3 bases from J, the junction contained 3 bases not matched to a gene. This CDR3 comprises 12 residues.